These T cell receptor beta chains were read from a single sample in a study of shared clonotypes between healthy human individuals. Produced via immunoSEQ multiplex PCR; TCRdb's table is partial and in-frame only. Counted here are roughly 1 million clones, about 75% occurring once; the ten biggest clones make up 1.4%. Sequencing was done on a sample of memory CD4+ T cells sorted from blood. Source of these receptors: a man younger than 35 in good health. Each CDR3 is given with its conserved first and last residue. Size values are once, few and many counts, or a class for expanded clones, and some rows have none.

CDR3 protein,J gene,V gene,clone size
CASSLNKGLAPQHF,TRBJ1-5,TRBV11-2,.
CASSLLRDTGELFF,TRBJ2-2,TRBV5-1,.
CASSEALGRLAKQYF,TRBJ2-7,TRBV2,.
CASSDSTARLSSPLHF,TRBJ1-6,TRBV6-4,few
CASSQDIPRWSSYEQYF,TRBJ2-7,TRBV4-2,.
CASSLYTGGLGEQFF,TRBJ2-1,TRBV5-6,.
CASSLYQTRSGGYSPLHF,TRBJ1-6,TRBV11-2,.
CASSGTLLEGTQYF,TRBJ2-5,TRBV7-9,.
CASTRTDTQYF,TRBJ2-3,TRBV2,.
CASSLADTQYF,TRBJ2-3,TRBV11-2,.
CASSPTGRGALFF,TRBJ1-4,TRBV6-5,once
CASSDGGSDTQYF,TRBJ2-3,TRBV6-4,.
CASSVSGTGTLDTQYF,TRBJ2-3,TRBV9,.
CASSLRGTGGKDTQYF,TRBJ2-3,TRBV28,.
CASSYKSGGAELEQYF,TRBJ2-7,TRBV7-2,.
CASSGRDRQTNYGYTF,TRBJ1-2,TRBV2,few
CASSPFEGEKLFF,TRBJ1-4,TRBV18,.
CASKGTLYNEQFF,TRBJ2-1,TRBV27,once